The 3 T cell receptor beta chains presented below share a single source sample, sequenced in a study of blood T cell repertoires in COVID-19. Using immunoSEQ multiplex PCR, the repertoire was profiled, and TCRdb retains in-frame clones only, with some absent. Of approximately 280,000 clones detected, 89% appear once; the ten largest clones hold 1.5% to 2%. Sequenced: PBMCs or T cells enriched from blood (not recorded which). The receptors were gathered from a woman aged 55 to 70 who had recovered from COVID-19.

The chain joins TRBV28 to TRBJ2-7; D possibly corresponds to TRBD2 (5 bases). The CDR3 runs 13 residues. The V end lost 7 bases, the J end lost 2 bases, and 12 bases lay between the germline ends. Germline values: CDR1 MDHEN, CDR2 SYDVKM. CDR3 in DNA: TGTGCCAGCACGGGGATATTAACCTACGAGCAGTACTTC. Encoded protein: CASTGILTYEQYF.

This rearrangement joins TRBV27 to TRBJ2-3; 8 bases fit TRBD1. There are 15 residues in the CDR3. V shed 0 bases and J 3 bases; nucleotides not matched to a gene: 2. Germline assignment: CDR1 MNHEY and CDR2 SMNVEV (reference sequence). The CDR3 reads CASSLSGQGTDTQYF. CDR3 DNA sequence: TGTGCCAGCAGTTTATCAGGACAGGGAACAGATACGCAGTATTTT.

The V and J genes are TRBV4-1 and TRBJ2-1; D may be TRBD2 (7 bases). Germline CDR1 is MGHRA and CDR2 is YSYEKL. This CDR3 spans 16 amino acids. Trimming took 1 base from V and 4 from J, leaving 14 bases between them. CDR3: CASSQVLAGAYNEQFF. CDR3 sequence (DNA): TGCGCCAGCAGCCAAGTCCTGGCGGGGGCATACAATGAGCAGTTCTTC.